One sample yielded the 6 T cell receptor beta chains listed below, sequenced in a study of vaccination effects on CD4 cells after COVID-19. Measured with immunoSEQ multiplex PCR; TCRdb has only the in-frame clones, and not every one. Of some 28,000 clones in the sample, about 80% are singletons; the top ten hold about 32%. Their antigens are not known. ViraFEST assay sequencing came after antigen-specific CD4+ T cells were expanded with viral peptide pools. Between days 10 and 11 of culture, CD4+ T cells were separated out. None of the vaccinated had previously contracted SARS-CoV-2, and their nucleocapsid antibodies tested negative. The sequenced sample was CD4+ T cells from PBMCs cultured with SARS-CoV-2 spike peptides, obtained before COVID-19 vaccination. Receptors originate from a human donor who received a COVID-19 vaccine.

This clone was found many times. For the CDR3, the DNA is TGTGCCAGCAGCGTAGGGACAGTTAATGAAAAACTGTTTTTT. This codes for CASSVGTVNEKLFF. The chain carries TRBV9 and TRBJ1-4, with a tentative D call TRBD1 (6 bases). The CDR3 spans 14 residues. Trimming removed 0 bases at V and 4 bases at J, with 7 bases between. Germline-derived CDR1 and CDR2 are SGDLS and YYNGEE.

V and J are TRBV6-2 or TRBV6-3 and TRBJ1-6, with D possibly TRBD1 on 5 matching bases. The CDR3 has 16 amino acids. Germline V gives CDR1 MNHEY, CDR2 SVGEGT. Trimming took off 5 bases at V and 7 bases at J, with 18 bases between the two ends. Written as DNA, the CDR3 is TGTGCCAGCAGTCCACCTCGGGACTATGGGAATTCACCCCTCCACTTT. This sequence encodes CASSPPRDYGNSPLHF.

V and J are TRBV18 and TRBJ1-5, with 7 positions matching TRBD1. Germline V gene lookup returns CDR1 KGHSH and CDR2 LQKENI. The ends lost 3 bases at V and 6 bases at J; junction bases unmatched: 8. The CDR3 consists of 15 residues. This CDR3 reads CASSPNQGDGQPQHF. As DNA, the CDR3 is TGTGCCAGCTCACCTAATCAGGGGGACGGTCAGCCCCAGCATTTT.

This chain joins TRBV20-1 and TRBJ1-2; perhaps TRBD1 as D (5 bases). The CDR3 consists of 11 residues. Per the germline V gene, CDR1 is DFQATT and CDR2 is SNEGSKA (reference sequence). V was cut by 5 bases and J by 8 bases, with 12 bases left in between. CDR3 in amino acids: CSAQGTGGYTF. CDR3 nucleotides: TGCAGTGCTCAGGGAACTGGCGGCTACACCTTC.

This chain links TRBV5-5 with TRBJ1-1, with D perhaps TRBD1 (6 bases). The CDR3 consists of 16 residues. The ends were cut back, 3 bases at V and 4 bases at J, with 19 bases in the middle. The germline V gene encodes CDR1 SGHKS and CDR2 YYEKEE (reference sequence). CDR3 sequence: CASSSSLTGLTTEAFF. For the CDR3, the DNA is TGTGCCAGCAGCTCCTCATTGACAGGACTCACCACTGAAGCTTTCTTT.

The count of this clone is one. The rearrangement uses TRBV12-3 or TRBV12-4 and TRBJ2-5; no clear D. The V gene lost 8 bases and the J gene lost 5 bases, with 6 bases spanning the gap. The CDR3 contains 10 residues. CDR3 sequence (DNA): TGTGCCAGCGAATGCGAGACCCAGTACTTC. This gives the protein CASECETQYF.